Below, 3 T cell receptor beta chains from the same sample are listed, as sequenced in a study of blood T cell repertoires in COVID-19. Assay used: immunoSEQ multiplex PCR; TCRdb lists only in-frame clones, some missing. The table lists around 110,000 clones, 82% of them singletons, with around 4.5% in the top ten. Material for sequencing was peripheral blood. These receptors were taken from a woman aged 65 to 85 with acute or convalescent COVID-19.

CDR3 nucleotides: TGTGCCAGCAGCTTAACTCGCGGGGGCCAGACGGCAGATACGCAGTATTTT. Its protein is CASSLTRGGQTADTQYF. The J gene is TRBJ2-3, the V gene TRBV7-9; D may be TRBD2 (7 bases). Germline V lookup: CDR1 SEHNR, CDR2 FQNEAQ (reference sequence). There are 17 residues in the CDR3. Trimming pared 2 bases from V and 4 bases from J, leaving 19 bases between. The full variable domain, rest sourced from reference TRBV7-9 and TRBJ2-3, is DTGVSQNPRHKITKRGQNVTFRCDPISEHNRLYWYRQTLGQGPEFLTYFQNEAQLEKSRLLSDRFSAERPKGSFSTLEIQRTEQGDSAMYLCASSLTRGGQTADTQYFGPGTRLTVL.

Only one count was recorded for this clone. The J gene is TRBJ2-1, the V gene TRBV7-8; 11 bases agree with TRBD2. CDR1 is SGHVS and CDR2 is FQNEAQ in the germline V gene. The CDR3 runs 15 residues. Losses at the gene ends were 6 bases for V and 4 bases for J; bases not matched to a gene: 5. CDR3 amino acids: CASSSSGGMYNEQFF. For the CDR3, the DNA is TGTGCCAGCAGTTCTAGCGGGGGGATGTACAATGAGCAGTTCTTC.

The rearrangement uses TRBV6-6 and TRBJ1-6; TRBD1 is a possible D gene (5 bases). CDR3 size: 16 residues. V lost 0 bases and J 3 bases, leaving 9 bases between the germline ends. From germline, CDR1 is MNHNY and CDR2 SVGAGI (reference sequence). Here the CDR3 reads CASSYSRDSYNSPLHF. CDR3 bases: TGTGCCAGCAGTTACTCGAGAGACAGCTATAATTCACCCCTCCACTTT.